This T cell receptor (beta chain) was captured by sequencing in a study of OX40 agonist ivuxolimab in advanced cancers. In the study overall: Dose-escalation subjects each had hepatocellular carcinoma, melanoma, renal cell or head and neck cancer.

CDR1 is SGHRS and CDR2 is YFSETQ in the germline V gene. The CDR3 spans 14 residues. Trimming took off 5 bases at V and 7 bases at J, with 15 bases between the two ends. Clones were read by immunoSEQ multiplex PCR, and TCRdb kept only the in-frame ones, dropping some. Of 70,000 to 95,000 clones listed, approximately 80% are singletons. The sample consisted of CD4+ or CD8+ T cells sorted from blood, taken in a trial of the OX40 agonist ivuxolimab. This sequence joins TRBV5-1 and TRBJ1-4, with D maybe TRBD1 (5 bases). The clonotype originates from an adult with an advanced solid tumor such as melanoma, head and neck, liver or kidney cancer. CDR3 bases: TGCGCCAGCAGGACGGCCGGGGGAGGTGAAAAACTGTTTTTT. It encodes CASRTAGGGEKLFF.